The 22 T cell receptor beta chains reported below all come from one sample, sequenced in a study of blood T cell repertoires in COVID-19. Clones were read by immunoSEQ multiplex PCR, and TCRdb kept only the in-frame ones, dropping some. The sample carries roughly 250,000 clones, about nine tenths recorded once. Sequences were obtained from peripheral blood. The source of these receptors is a middle-aged woman with acute or convalescent COVID-19.

This sequence joins TRBV6-5 and TRBJ2-2; D is unresolved. This CDR3 has 15 amino acids. Per the germline V gene, CDR1 is MNHEY and CDR2 is SVGAGI. Trimming left V 1 base short and J 3 bases short, with 9 bases between. The CDR3 DNA is TGTGCCAGCAGTTACTACAGACACGACACCGGGGAGCTGTTTTTT. It yields the protein CASSYYRHDTGELFF.

This clone was recorded once. The chain employs TRBV3-1 (or the pseudogene TRBV3-2) and TRBJ2-2; a possible D gene is TRBD2 (6 bases). Germline values: CDR1 LGHDT, CDR2 YNNKEL (reference sequence). Trimming removed 4 bases at V and 2 bases at J, with 8 bases between. The CDR3 is 14 amino acids. CDR3 DNA sequence: TGTGCCAGCAGCCCCGGGACTAACACCGGGGAGCTGTTTTTT. Residues: CASSPGTNTGELFF.

The gene calls are TRBV2 and TRBJ2-1; 14 nucleotides align to TRBD2. Per germline, CDR1 SNHLY and CDR2 FYNNEI. The J segment lost 6 bases and the V segment lost 5 bases, leaving 3 bases of the junction unmatched. This CDR3 spans 15 amino acids. The CDR3 is CASSSGLAGGNEQFF. The CDR3 DNA sequence: TGTGCCAGCAGTTCAGGACTAGCGGGGGGCAATGAGCAGTTCTTC.

This chain connects TRBV25-1 to TRBJ2-7; D is perhaps TRBD1 (6 bases). CDR1 is MGHDK and CDR2 is SYGVNS in the germline V gene. The germline V and J ends were trimmed by 5 bases and 3 bases, with 20 bases remaining between them. The CDR3 spans 16 residues. The CDR3 region is CASSSTPGHLRYEQYV. As DNA, the CDR3 is TGTGCCAGCAGTTCAACCCCGGGACACCTCCGCTACGAGCAGTACGTC.

V and J are TRBV3-1 (or the pseudogene TRBV3-2) and TRBJ1-2, with D unclear. Germline CDR1 and CDR2: LGHDT and YNNKEL (reference sequence). The CDR3 has 20 amino acids. V lost 0 bases and J 5 bases, leaving 28 bases between the germline ends. The CDR3 loop reads CASSQDFGRISRVHGYGYTF. As DNA, the CDR3 is TGTGCCAGCAGCCAAGATTTTGGGAGGATCTCACGGGTCCATGGTTATGGCTACACCTTC.

The V gene is TRBV6-1, the J gene TRBJ2-3, with 7 bases lining up with TRBD2. V lost 4 bases to trimming and J lost 0 bases; unmatched junction nucleotides: 7. There are 16 residues in the CDR3. Germline lookup yields CDR1 MNHNS and CDR2 SASEGT. The CDR3 DNA reads as TGTGCCAGCAGTGGTTGGGGACTAACTAGCACAGATACGCAGTATTTT. Its translation: CASSGWGLTSTDTQYF.

The J gene is TRBJ2-1, the V gene TRBV11-1; 9 nucleotides line up with TRBD2. Germline loops: CDR1 SGHAT, CDR2 FQDESV (reference sequence). V trimming: 1 base; J trimming: 7 bases; junction bases outside the gene matches: 8. This CDR3 region has 16 residues. This chain's CDR3 is CASSLVPRGGQNEQFF. Here the CDR3 DNA reads TGTGCCAGCAGCTTAGTGCCGCGGGGGGGGCAGAATGAGCAGTTCTTC.

This rearrangement joins TRBV6-2 or TRBV6-3 to TRBJ1-4; D may be TRBD1 (6 bases). V lost 5 bases to trimming and J lost 0 bases, with 13 bases between them. Germline V lookup: CDR1 MNHEY, CDR2 SVGEGT. This CDR3 comprises 16 residues. This CDR3 reads CASSLGGTPTNEKLFF. The CDR3 bases are TGTGCCAGCAGTCTCGGTGGGACACCAACTAATGAAAAACTGTTTTTT.

In DNA, the CDR3 is TGTGCCAGCTCACCACCGGCCCAGGGCACGAGGCGGAATGAGCAGTTCTTC. As protein: CASSPPAQGTRRNEQFF. The gene calls are TRBV18 and TRBJ2-1, with a possible D match to TRBD1 (5 bases). This CDR3 is built from 17 residues. The germline CDR1 and CDR2 sequences are KGHSH and LQKENI. V was shortened by 0 bases and J by 7 bases, with 19 bases between the two germline ends. Full variable domain (remainder filled in from reference TRBV18 and TRBJ2-1): NAGVMQNPRHLVRRRGQEARLRCSPMKGHSHVYWYRQLPEEGLKFMVYLQKENIIDESGMPKERFSAEFPKEGPSILRIQQVVRGDSAAYFCASSPPAQGTRRNEQFFGPGTRLTVL.

The chain is built from TRBV5-1 and TRBJ2-2, with 11 bases that match TRBD2. This CDR3 contains 19 residues. The V and J ends lost 3 bases and 0 bases, in that order; junction bases with no gene match: 10. Germline V gives CDR1 SGHRS, CDR2 YFSETQ. The DNA for the CDR3 is TGCGCCAGCAGCTCCGGAGGCCTAGCGGGGGGCTCGAACACCGGGGAGCTGTTTTTT. This encodes CASSSGGLAGGSNTGELFF.

Worth noting for this clone: The sample has other DNA sequences that encode this CDR3 too. V is TRBV27 and J is TRBJ1-1; weak D call: TRBD1 (5 bases). Trimming pared 3 bases from V and 5 bases from J, leaving 10 bases between. Germline V CDR1 and CDR2: MNHEY, SMNVEV (reference sequence). This CDR3 has 13 amino acids. CDR3 bases: TGTGCCAGCAGTTTGGGTGGGGGGACTGAAGCTTTCTTT. Protein: CASSLGGGTEAFF.

V is TRBV29-1 and J is TRBJ2-5; TRBD1 might be the D (6 bases). This CDR3 comprises 13 residues. Germline loops: CDR1 SQVTM, CDR2 ANQGSEA. The germline V and J ends were trimmed by 4 bases and 3 bases, with 12 bases remaining between them. The CDR3 here is CSVVGQGKETQYF. The DNA for the CDR3 is TGCAGCGTTGTGGGGCAGGGGAAAGAGACCCAGTACTTC.

V is TRBV2 and J is TRBJ1-2, with 7 nucleotides matching TRBD1. Germline V gene data show CDR1 as SNHLY and CDR2 as FYNNEI. J was trimmed by 7 bases and V by 8 bases; bases with no gene match: 7. CDR3 length: 12 residues. The CDR3 loop reads CASEEGAGGYTF. CDR3 nucleotides: TGTGCCAGCGAAGAGGGGGCTGGTGGCTACACCTTC.

This clone was found once. This rearrangement joins TRBV5-8 to TRBJ1-5, with TRBD1 matching over 10 bases. There are 17 residues in the CDR3. Germline CDR1 is SGHTS and CDR2 is YDEGEE. The V and J ends lost 4 bases and 1 base, in that order; junction bases with no gene match: 8. CDR3 protein: CASSPGPGQGSNQPQHF. CDR3 bases: TGTGCCAGCAGCCCAGGGCCGGGACAGGGGAGCAATCAGCCCCAGCATTTT.

For the CDR3, the DNA is TGTGCCGCTCGGGGGGTGAACACCGGGGAGCTGTTTTTT. This translates into CAARGVNTGELFF. V usage is TRBV7-8 and J usage is TRBJ2-2; 7 positions match TRBD2. The CDR3 runs to 13 residues. V shed 11 bases, J shed 1 base, and the junction held 4 bases outside the gene matches. Germline V lookup: CDR1 SGHVS, CDR2 FQNEAQ.

The chain has TRBV7-2 and TRBJ2-3; 7 bases are shared with TRBD1. This CDR3 spans 14 amino acids. The V gene's germline CDR1 is SGHTA and CDR2 FQGNSA. The junction had 11 bases not matched to a gene; V was cut back by 5 bases and J by 9 bases. For the CDR3, the DNA is TGTGCCAGCAGCCCTTGGGACAGCTCGGGGACGCAGTATTTT. As protein: CASSPWDSSGTQYF.

This chain links TRBV4-1 with TRBJ2-1; 14 nucleotides line up with TRBD2. Germline CDR1 is MGHRA and CDR2 is YSYEKL. V shed 1 base and J 6 bases; nucleotides not matched to a gene: 14. This CDR3 is built from 20 residues. The CDR3: CASSQGPGLAGVVVGNEQFF. CDR3 in DNA: TGCGCCAGCAGCCAAGGCCCGGGACTAGCGGGGGTAGTAGTTGGCAATGAGCAGTTCTTC.

The count of this clone is one. The chain uses TRBV19 and TRBJ1-1; weak D call: TRBD1 (5 bases). CDR3 size: 15 residues. The germline V gene has CDR1 LNHDA and CDR2 SQIVND (reference sequence). Between the trimmed V and J ends, which lost 7 bases and 1 base, there was a span of 16 bases. Here the CDR3 reads CASKDFGHGNTEAFF. CDR3 nucleotide sequence: TGTGCCAGTAAGGATTTTGGACACGGGAACACTGAAGCTTTCTTT.

The rearrangement joins TRBV9 to TRBJ2-7; perhaps TRBD2 as D (5 bases). Germline V gene sequence: CDR1 SGDLS, CDR2 YYNGEE. This CDR3 is 15 amino acids long. Deletions cut 0 bases from V and 1 base from J, with 11 bases between. CDR3 protein: CASSVGPGISYEQYV. In DNA, the CDR3 is TGTGCCAGCAGCGTAGGACCGGGAATATCCTACGAGCAGTACGTC.

This clone came up once. V and J are TRBV11-2 and TRBJ1-4, with 7 bases that match TRBD1. CDR3 length: 14 residues. Germline V gives CDR1 SGHAT, CDR2 FQNNGV. V dropped 5 bases and J dropped 8; count of bases not matched to a gene: 8. CDR3 bases: TGTGCCAGCAGCCGGACAGGAGGGAGAGAAAAACTGTTTTTT. Amino acids: CASSRTGGREKLFF.

The chain couples TRBV11-2 to TRBJ2-3; D possibly corresponds to TRBD1 (5 bases). This CDR3 has 14 amino acids. V was trimmed by 2 bases and J by 4 bases, leaving 10 bases between them. Germline CDR1 SGHAT, CDR2 FQNNGV. CDR3 bases: TGTGCCAGCAGCTTAATTCCAGGGCCAGATACGCAGTATTTT. This gives the protein CASSLIPGPDTQYF. Looking up the rest from reference TRBV11-2 and TRBJ2-3 gives the full variable domain: EAGVAQSPRYKIIEKRQSVAFWCNPISGHATLYWYQQILGQGPKLLIQFQNNGVVDDSQLPKDRFSAERLKGVDSTLKIQPAKLEDSAVYLCASSLIPGPDTQYFGPGTRLTVL.

The chain carries TRBV30 and TRBJ1-2, with 9 bases aligning to TRBD1. The germline V gene has CDR1 GTSNPN and CDR2 SVGIG (reference sequence). CDR3 length: 13 residues. V was pared by 3 bases and J by 4 bases, with 3 bases of the junction left unmatched. DNA of the CDR3: TGTGCCTGGAGACAGGGGGCAGGCTATGGCTACACCTTC. Its protein product is CAWRQGAGYGYTF.